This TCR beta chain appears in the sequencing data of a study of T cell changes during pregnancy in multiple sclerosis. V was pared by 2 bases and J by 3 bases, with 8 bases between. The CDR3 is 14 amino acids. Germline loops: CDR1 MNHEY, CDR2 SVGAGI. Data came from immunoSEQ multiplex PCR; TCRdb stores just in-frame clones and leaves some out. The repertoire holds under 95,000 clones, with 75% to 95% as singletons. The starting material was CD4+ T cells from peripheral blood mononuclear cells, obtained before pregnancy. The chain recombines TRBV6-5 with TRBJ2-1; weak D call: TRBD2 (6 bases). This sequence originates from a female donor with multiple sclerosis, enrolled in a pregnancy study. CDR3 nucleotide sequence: TGTGCCAGCAGTTACACTAGCAGCTACAATGAGCAGTTCTTC. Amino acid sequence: CASSYTSSYNEQFF.